This is a list of T cell receptor beta chains from one sample in a study of blood T cell repertoires in COVID-19. Assay used: immunoSEQ multiplex PCR; TCRdb lists only in-frame clones, some missing. This sample has approximately 70,000 clones, with roughly 80% found just once. Sequenced input: peripheral blood. Receptors were obtained from a woman aged 80 or over with acute or convalescent COVID-19. The CDR3 runs from the conserved cysteine through the conserved F or W. D genes are given only for firm matches. Clone size, where shown, is once, few, many, or a class for clones that have expanded.

j_call | cdr3_length | v_call | d_call | clone_size | cdr3_aa | cdr3_nt
TRBJ2-3 | 14 | TRBV6-5 | . | . | CASSIQGRTDTQYF | TGTGCCAGCAGTATCCAGGGCCGCACAGATACGCAGTATTTT
TRBJ2-1 | 17 | TRBV19 | TRBD2 | . | CASSMVLAGAYYNEQFF | TGTGCCAGTAGTATGGTTCTAGCGGGGGCCTACTACAATGAGCAGTTCTTC
TRBJ2-7 | 16 | TRBV21-1 | . | . | CASSRATSGGRGEQYF | TGTGCCAGCAGCAGAGCGACTAGCGGGGGGAGGGGCGAGCAGTACTTC
TRBJ1-1 | 14 | TRBV5-4 | TRBD1 | . | CASSYGTGNTEAFF | TGTGCCAGCAGCTACGGGACAGGGAACACTGAAGCTTTCTTT
TRBJ1-5 | 15 | TRBV5-5 | TRBD1 | . | CASSFRGGYNQPQHF | TGTGCCAGCAGCTTCCGAGGGGGCTACAATCAGCCCCAGCATTTT
TRBJ2-7 | 15 | TRBV30 | . | . | CAWSVGQLGAYEQYF | TGTGCCTGGAGTGTAGGGCAGCTAGGGGCCTACGAGCAGTACTTC
TRBJ1-3 | 14 | TRBV28 | . | many | CASSITGLGNTIYF | TGTGCCAGCAGTATAACAGGCCTGGGAAACACCATATATTTT
TRBJ2-3 | 13 | TRBV6-5 | . | . | CASRDTGADTQYF | TGTGCCAGCAGAGACACCGGCGCAGATACGCAGTATTTT
TRBJ2-2 | 17 | TRBV2 | TRBD1 | . | CASSGPGTGGYDGELFF | TGTGCCAGCAGTGGACCCGGGACAGGGGGCTATGACGGGGAGCTGTTTTTT
TRBJ2-3 | 16 | TRBV12-5 | TRBD2 | . | CASGFGLAGSTDTQYF | TGTGCTAGTGGTTTCGGACTAGCGGGGTCCACAGATACGCAGTATTTT
TRBJ2-5 | 16 | TRBV7-7 | . | . | CASSLGLGDPQETQYF | TGTGCTAGCAGCTTGGGTCTAGGGGATCCCCAAGAGACCCAGTACTTC
TRBJ2-5 | 15 | TRBV20-1 | . | . | CSASPSLGFQETQYF | TGCAGTGCTAGTCCCTCCCTAGGCTTCCAAGAGACCCAGTACTTC
TRBJ1-3 | 14 | TRBV29-1 | . | . | CSVDTQGSGNTIYF | TGCAGCGTTGACACCCAGGGTAGTGGAAACACCATATATTTT
TRBJ1-1 | 14 | TRBV7-9 | TRBD1 | . | CASSFPGQGTEAFF | TGTGCCAGCAGCTTTCCGGGACAGGGGACTGAAGCTTTCTTT
TRBJ1-3 | 15 | TRBV7-8 | TRBD1 | . | CASSLQDRGRNTIYF | TGTGCCAGCAGCTTACAGGACAGGGGAAGGAACACCATATATTTT
TRBJ1-1 | 16 | TRBV6-1 | . | . | CASSVGVTGKNAEAFF | TGTGCCAGCAGTGTGGGGGTCACAGGGAAAAACGCTGAAGCTTTCTTT
TRBJ2-7 | 13 | TRBV10-3 | . | . | CAISLGAGDEQYF | TGTGCCATCAGTTTGGGTGCAGGGGACGAGCAGTACTTC
TRBJ1-2 | 11 | TRBV6-5 | . | few | CASAHSYGYTF | TGTGCCAGCGCCCACAGCTATGGCTACACCTTC
TRBJ1-1 | 12 | TRBV5-1 | . | few | CASSLDLTGAFF | TGCGCCAGCAGCCTAGACCTAACCGGAGCTTTCTTT
TRBJ1-4 | 18 | TRBV2 | . | . | CASSEAAPGDSTNEKLFF | TGTGCCAGCAGTGAAGCCGCCCCGGGGGACTCGACGAATGAAAAACTGTTTTTT
TRBJ1-1 | 12 | TRBV2 | TRBD1 | . | CASSVAGQTAFF | TGTGCCAGCAGTGTTGCGGGACAGACAGCTTTCTTT
TRBJ1-2 | 16 | TRBV6-1 | . | once | CASSEANTLRNYGYTF | TGTGCCAGCAGTGAAGCGAATACCCTTCGGAACTATGGCTACACCTTC
TRBJ2-3 | 11 | TRBV20-1 | . | . | CSASGADTQYF | TGCAGTGCTAGTGGAGCAGATACGCAGTATTTT
TRBJ1-1 | 15 | TRBV6-4 | . | . | CASRKFSTGNTEAFF | TGTGCCAGCCGAAAGTTTTCGACAGGGAACACTGAAGCTTTCTTT